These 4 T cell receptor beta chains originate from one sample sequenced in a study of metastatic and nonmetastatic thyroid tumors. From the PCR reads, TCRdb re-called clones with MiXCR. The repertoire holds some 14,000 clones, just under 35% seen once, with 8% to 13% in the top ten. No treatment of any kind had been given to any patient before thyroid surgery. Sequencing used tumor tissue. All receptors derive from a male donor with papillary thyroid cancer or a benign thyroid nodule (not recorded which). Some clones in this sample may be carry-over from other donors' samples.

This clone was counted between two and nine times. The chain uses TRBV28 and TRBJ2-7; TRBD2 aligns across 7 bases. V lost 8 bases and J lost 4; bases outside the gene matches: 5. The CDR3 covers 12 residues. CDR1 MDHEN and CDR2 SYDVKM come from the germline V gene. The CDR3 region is CASGGGGYEQYF. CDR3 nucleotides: TGTGCCAGCGGCGGGGGAGGGTACGAGCAGTACTTC.

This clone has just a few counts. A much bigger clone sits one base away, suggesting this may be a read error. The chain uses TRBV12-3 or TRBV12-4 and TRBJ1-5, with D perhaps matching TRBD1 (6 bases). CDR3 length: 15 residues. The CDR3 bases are TGTGCCAGCAGTCTTACAGGGCAGGGCAATCATCCCCAGCATTTT. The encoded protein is CASSLTGQGNHPQHF.

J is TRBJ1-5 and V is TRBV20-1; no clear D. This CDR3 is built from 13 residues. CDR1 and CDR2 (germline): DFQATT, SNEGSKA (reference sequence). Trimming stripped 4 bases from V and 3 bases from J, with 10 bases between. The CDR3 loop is CSAKGPANQPQHF. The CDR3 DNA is TGCAGTGCTAAAGGACCCGCCAATCAGCCCCAGCATTTT.

CDR3 sequence (DNA): TGCAGTGCGACCCTTTGGTGGACCTCCTACGAGCAGTACTTC. Residues: CSATLWWTSYEQYF. The chain is built from TRBV20-1 and TRBJ2-7; no reliable D call. This CDR3 contains 14 residues. Germline CDR1 DFQATT, CDR2 SNEGSKA (reference sequence). V lost 6 bases, J lost 0 bases, and 15 bases lay in between.